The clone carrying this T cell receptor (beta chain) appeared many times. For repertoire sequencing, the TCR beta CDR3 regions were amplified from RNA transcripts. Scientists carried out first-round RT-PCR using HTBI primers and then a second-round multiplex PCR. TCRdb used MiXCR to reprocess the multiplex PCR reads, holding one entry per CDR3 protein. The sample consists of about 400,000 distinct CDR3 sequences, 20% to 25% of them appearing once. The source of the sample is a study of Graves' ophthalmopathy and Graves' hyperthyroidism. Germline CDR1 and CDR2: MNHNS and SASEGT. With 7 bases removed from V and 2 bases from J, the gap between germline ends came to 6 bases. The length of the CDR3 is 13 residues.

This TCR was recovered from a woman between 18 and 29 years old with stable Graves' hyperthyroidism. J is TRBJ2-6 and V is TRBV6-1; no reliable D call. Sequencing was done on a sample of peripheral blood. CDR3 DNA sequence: TGTGCCAGCACCTCAACTGGGGCCAACGTCCTGACTTTC. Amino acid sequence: CASTSTGANVLTF.